This is a list of T cell receptor beta chains from one sample in a study of T-cell reconstitution after alpha-beta-depleted transplantation in children. One entry per CDR3 protein, called by TCRdb with MiXCR from the PCR reads. The table lists about 610,000 distinct CDR3 sequences, roughly 10% of them singletons. Sequencing was performed on PBMCs from the stem cell graft donor, taken from the stem cell graft. The receptor source for this set is a human donor who donated a stem cell graft to a child with acute myeloid leukemia. The CDR3 runs from the conserved cysteine through the conserved F or W. Each record gives: J gene, clone size, V gene, D gene, CDR3 protein, CDR3 DNA. D genes are given only for firm matches. Size is omitted from some rows. Given values are once, few, many or a class for expanded clones.

TRBJ2-1	.	TRBV30	.	CAWTPVQRYNEQFF	TGTGCCTGGACGCCGGTGCAACGCTACAATGAGCAGTTCTTC
TRBJ2-3	few	TRBV27	TRBD1	CASRWTGADTQYF	TGTGCCAGCAGATGGACAGGGGCAGATACGCAGTATTTT
TRBJ2-5	few	TRBV7-9	TRBD2	CASSLDTGGSKETQYF	TGTGCCAGCAGCTTAGACACCGGCGGGAGTAAAGAGACCCAGTACTTC
TRBJ1-5	.	TRBV6-8	TRBD1	CASSYLQGQASNQPQHF	TGTGCCAGCAGTTACCTTCAGGGACAGGCGAGCAATCAGCCCCAGCATTTT
TRBJ2-3	.	TRBV7-2	.	CASSLVGGAGRTDTQYF	TGTGCCAGCAGCTTAGTCGGAGGGGCGGGACGCACAGATACGCAGTATTTT
TRBJ1-1	few	TRBV12-3/TRBV12-4	TRBD1	CASSLDRVASF	TGTGCCAGCAGCCTAGACAGGGTAGCTTCCTTT
TRBJ2-1	.	TRBV12-5	.	CASGSGRSSYNEQFF	TGTGCTAGTGGTTCTGGACGGAGCTCCTACAATGAGCAGTTCTTC
TRBJ2-1	.	TRBV20-1	.	CSARDIQLFYQFF	TGCAGTGCTAGAGATATCCAGCTATTCTACCAGTTCTTC
TRBJ2-1	many	TRBV20-1	TRBD2	CSAPPLAEGWLEQFF	TGCAGTGCACCGCCCCTAGCGGAGGGTTGGCTTGAGCAGTTCTTC
TRBJ2-3	many	TRBV5-1	.	CASTWNSDTQYF	TGCGCCAGCACTTGGAATTCAGATACGCAGTATTTT
TRBJ2-7	many	TRBV7-9	.	CASSLGLGPREQYF	TGTGCCAGCAGCTTGGGGCTAGGGCCCAGGGAGCAGTACTTC
TRBJ1-2	many	TRBV28	.	CASSSGLYGYTF	TGTGCCAGCAGTTCAGGATTGTATGGCTACACCTTC
TRBJ2-7	few	TRBV7-8	.	CASSTRDKTYEQYF	TGTGCCAGCAGCACTCGGGACAAGACCTACGAGCAGTACTTC
TRBJ1-1	few	TRBV6-2/TRBV6-3	.	CASSYSGRAMNTEAFF	TGTGCCAGCAGTTACTCGGGCAGGGCCATGAACACTGAAGCTTTCTTT
TRBJ2-3	few	TRBV7-3	TRBD2	CASSLRLAGGPDTQYF	TGTGCCAGCAGCCTACGACTAGCGGGAGGCCCAGATACGCAGTATTTT
TRBJ2-1	few	TRBV12-3/TRBV12-4	.	CASSLENSYNEQFF	TGTGCCAGCAGTTTGGAGAACTCCTACAATGAGCAGTTCTTC
TRBJ2-7	many	TRBV6-6	TRBD2	CASSPTLAGGPYEQYF	TGTGCCAGCAGTCCAACGCTAGCGGGAGGGCCTTACGAGCAGTACTTC
TRBJ2-1	few	TRBV29-1	.	CSAGALTSSNEQFF	TGCAGCGCCGGCGCCCTGACTAGTTCCAATGAGCAGTTCTTC
TRBJ1-1	.	TRBV28	TRBD1	CASTGTGAVMNTEAFF	TGTGCCAGCACCGGGACAGGGGCCGTAATGAACACTGAAGCTTTCTTT
TRBJ2-2	few	TRBV29-1	.	CSAKVRTGELFF	TGCAGCGCTAAAGTGAGGACCGGGGAGCTGTTTTTT
TRBJ2-3	.	TRBV7-2	.	CATSAGAAFPDTQYF	TGTGCCACCTCGGCCGGGGCAGCCTTTCCGGATACGCAGTATTTT
TRBJ2-7	many	TRBV27	.	CASSFGRSYEQYF	TGTGCCAGCAGTTTCGGGAGAAGCTACGAGCAGTACTTC
TRBJ2-1	many	TRBV14	TRBD1	CASSPTFRDRGYNEQFF	TGTGCCAGCAGCCCTACCTTCCGGGACAGGGGGTACAATGAGCAGTTCTTC
TRBJ2-7	many	TRBV12-3/TRBV12-4	TRBD2	CASRAGLSSYEQYF	TGTGCCAGCAGAGCGGGACTTTCCTCCTACGAGCAGTACTTC
TRBJ2-7	.	TRBV15	.	CATSRDPADRLREQYF	TGTGCCACCAGCAGAGATCCCGCGGACAGATTGCGGGAGCAGTACTTC
TRBJ1-4	.	TRBV20-1	TRBD1	CSATRDRGGTNEKLFF	TGCAGTGCTACCCGGGACAGAGGAGGAACTAATGAAAAACTGTTTTTT
TRBJ2-7	many	TRBV13	.	CASSFTRTYEQYF	TGTGCCAGCAGCTTTACTAGGACCTACGAGCAGTACTTC
TRBJ2-1	few	TRBV7-3	.	CASSFPGTPNEQFF	TGTGCCAGCAGCTTTCCCGGGACCCCCAATGAGCAGTTCTTC
TRBJ2-3	.	TRBV12-3/TRBV12-4	TRBD1	CASRFGQGGSDTQYF	TGTGCCAGCAGATTCGGACAGGGGGGTTCAGATACGCAGTATTTT
TRBJ2-2	.	TRBV4-3	TRBD2	CASSQDLGGGLRGELFF	TGCGCCAGCAGCCAAGATCTTGGGGGAGGGCTTAGGGGGGAGCTGTTTTTT
TRBJ2-5	few	TRBV7-8	.	CASSLPRGTQETQYF	TGTGCCAGCAGTCTCCCCAGAGGGACCCAAGAGACCCAGTACTTC
TRBJ2-1	many	TRBV7-2	TRBD2	CASSSFLSGVSSIADEQFF	TGTGCCAGCAGCTCCTTCCTTAGCGGGGTTAGTAGTATTGCGGATGAGCAGTTCTTC
TRBJ2-1	few	TRBV6-1	.	CASSEVSRSRPLPNEQFF	TGTGCCAGCAGTGAAGTTTCTAGGAGTAGGCCCCTCCCCAATGAGCAGTTCTTC
TRBJ2-1	many	TRBV6-5	.	CASSYGSSYNEQFF	TGTGCCAGCAGTTACGGGAGCTCCTACAATGAGCAGTTCTTC
TRBJ2-2	.	TRBV2	.	CASSRTRGFTGELFF	TGTGCCAGCAGTCGGACCAGGGGCTTCACCGGGGAGCTGTTTTTT
TRBJ2-7	.	TRBV4-2	TRBD2	CASSQKIEREGYSYEQYF	TGTGCCAGCAGCCAAAAAATTGAGCGGGAGGGTTACTCCTACGAGCAGTACTTC
TRBJ2-1	.	TRBV7-6	.	CASSPPPVAGLEQFF	TGTGCCAGCAGCCCACCCCCGGTGGCGGGACTTGAGCAGTTCTTC
TRBJ1-2	.	TRBV9	.	CASSFGHSEGGYTF	TGTGCCAGCAGCTTCGGACATTCAGAGGGGGGCTACACCTTC
TRBJ2-7	many	TRBV29-1	TRBD2	CSVRGAGGYEQYF	TGCAGCGTTAGAGGGGCGGGAGGATACGAGCAGTACTTC
TRBJ2-7	many	TRBV6-2/TRBV6-3	.	CASSQKAVHSYEQYF	TGTGCCAGCAGTCAAAAAGCGGTTCACTCCTACGAGCAGTACTTC
TRBJ2-1	.	TRBV20-1	TRBD2	CSARDFRTSRYNEQFF	TGCAGTGCTAGAGATTTCAGGACTAGCCGGTACAATGAGCAGTTCTTC